The entry that follows covers one T cell receptor beta chain sequence. The antigen is undetermined. These data come from a study of T cell responses to AZD1222 COVID-19 vaccine. In the study overall: Second-dose intervals of approximately 4 or approximately 12 weeks were pooled.

Study-wide results and limits: The donor group comprised mostly white British people and more females; the analysis possibly underestimated clonal diversity. Repertoire sampling occurred only after the peak T cell response.

Some clones are missing from TCRdb's copy, which holds only in-frame ones; the method was immunoSEQ multiplex PCR. The repertoire holds tens of thousands of clones, with 87% as singletons. V gave up 2 bases and J gave up 4 bases, with 11 bases separating them. Germline assignment: CDR1 SGHNT and CDR2 YENEEA. The CDR3 is made up of 14 amino acids. This chain connects TRBV11-3 to TRBJ1-2, with D possibly TRBD1 on 5 matching bases. The sample in question was peripheral blood, obtained on day 0 of AZD1222 vaccination. The sequence came from an adult in good health. The CDR3 DNA follows: TGTGCCAGCAGCTTATCTGGGGGTGGCTATGGCTACACCTTC. Protein sequence: CASSLSGGGYGYTF.